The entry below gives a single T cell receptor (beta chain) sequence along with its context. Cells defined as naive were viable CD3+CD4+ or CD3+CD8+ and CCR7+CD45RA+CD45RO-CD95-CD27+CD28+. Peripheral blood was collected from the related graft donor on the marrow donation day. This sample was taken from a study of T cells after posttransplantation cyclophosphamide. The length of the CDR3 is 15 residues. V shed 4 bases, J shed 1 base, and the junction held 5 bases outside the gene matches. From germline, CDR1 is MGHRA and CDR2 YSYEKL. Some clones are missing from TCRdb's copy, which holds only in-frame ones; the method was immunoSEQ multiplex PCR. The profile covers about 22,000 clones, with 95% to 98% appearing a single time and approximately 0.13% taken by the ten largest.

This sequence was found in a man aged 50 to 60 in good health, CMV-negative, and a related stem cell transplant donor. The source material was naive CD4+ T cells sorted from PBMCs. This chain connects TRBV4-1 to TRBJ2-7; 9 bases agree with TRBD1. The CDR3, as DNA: TGCGCCAGCAGCCGGGGACAGGGTCCTTCCTACGAGCAGTACTTC. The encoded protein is CASSRGQGPSYEQYF.